This is a list of T cell receptor beta chains from one sample in a study of identical twins. TCRdb used MiXCR to reprocess the 5' RACE reads, holding one entry per CDR3 protein. The repertoire holds roughly 720,000 distinct CDR3 sequences, with around a sixth as singletons. The same data also contributed to another study, on T cells expressing NK-cell markers.

Sequencing was done on a sample of PBMCs. Every receptor here comes from a young woman in good health. Both conserved end residues are part of each CDR3. D genes are given only for firm matches. A clone size is listed for some rows: how often the clone was seen (once, few, many), or a class if it is expanded.

TRBJ1-2,few,NA,TRBV12-3/TRBV12-4,CASSLEASGYTF,TGTGCCAGCAGTTTGGAAGCCTCCGGCTACACCTTC
TRBJ2-2,few,TRBD2,TRBV10-3,CAVPAGGSNTGELFF,TGTGCCGTCCCAGCGGGAGGGTCCAACACCGGGGAGCTGTTTTTT
TRBJ1-2,few,NA,TRBV27,CASSPTLLYGYTF,TGTGCCAGCAGCCCGACCCTCCTCTATGGCTACACCTTC
TRBJ2-5,NA,TRBD2,TRBV6-1,CASSRTSGRRETQYF,TGTGCCAGCAGTCGGACTAGCGGGAGACGGGAGACCCAGTACTTC
TRBJ2-1,NA,NA,TRBV7-8,CASSAPGPIVNEQFF,TGTGCCAGCAGCGCCCCGGGACCCATAGTCAATGAGCAGTTCTTC
TRBJ2-3,NA,NA,TRBV7-2,CASRPTHGGLADTQYF,TGTGCCAGCAGACCGACCCACGGTGGGTTGGCAGATACGCAGTATTTT
TRBJ2-1,NA,TRBD2,TRBV7-2,CASSFVGGRYNEQFF,TGTGCCAGCAGCTTTGTGGGAGGGCGTTACAATGAGCAGTTCTTC
TRBJ1-5,few,NA,TRBV4-3,CASSQDRESGVPQHF,TGCGCCAGCAGCCAAGATCGGGAGTCCGGCGTGCCCCAGCATTTT
TRBJ2-7,few,NA,TRBV6-5,CASSSRSGAYEQYF,TGTGCCAGCAGTTCCCGTTCAGGGGCCTACGAGCAGTACTTC
TRBJ2-2,many,NA,TRBV12-3/TRBV12-4,CASSLVLGELFF,TGTGCCAGCAGTTTAGTCCTGGGGGAGCTGTTTTTT
TRBJ1-1,many,NA,TRBV20-1,CSATANTEAFF,TGCAGTGCGACGGCCAACACTGAAGCTTTCTTT
TRBJ2-1,NA,NA,TRBV5-6,CASSKVDEQFF,TGTGCCAGCAGCAAAGTCGATGAGCAGTTCTTC
TRBJ2-4,NA,NA,TRBV7-2,CASSAHSGKNIQYF,TGTGCCAGCAGCGCTCACAGTGGCAAAAACATTCAGTACTTC
TRBJ2-3,few,NA,TRBV6-2/TRBV6-3,CASSRDFRAGDTQYF,TGTGCCAGCAGTCGGGATTTTCGAGCGGGAGATACGCAGTATTTT
TRBJ2-1,NA,NA,TRBV5-1,CASSSGPRVVDEQFF,TGCGCCAGCAGCTCGGGACCTAGGGTGGTCGATGAGCAGTTCTTC
TRBJ2-3,few,NA,TRBV18,CASSPLQSTDTQYF,TGTGCCAGCTCACCACTGCAGAGCACAGATACGCAGTATTTT
TRBJ2-1,few,NA,TRBV29-1,CSVDGLPDYQYNEQFF,TGCAGCGTTGACGGTCTACCGGACTACCAATACAATGAGCAGTTCTTC
TRBJ2-3,few,TRBD1,TRBV12-3/TRBV12-4,CASSRGQGFTDTQYF,TGTGCCAGCAGCCGAGGACAGGGTTTCACAGATACGCAGTATTTT
TRBJ2-7,few,TRBD1,TRBV27,CASSPTGVDEQYF,TGTGCCAGCAGCCCGACAGGGGTCGACGAGCAGTACTTC
TRBJ2-1,NA,NA,TRBV6-5,CASTLGGPSYNEQFF,TGTGCCAGCACTTTAGGGGGGCCCTCCTACAATGAGCAGTTCTTC
TRBJ2-1,NA,NA,TRBV9,CASSVQRGVSYNEQFF,TGTGCCAGCAGCGTACAGAGGGGGGTCTCCTACAATGAGCAGTTCTTC
TRBJ1-5,NA,TRBD1,TRBV2,CASMGRGHQPQHF,TGTGCCAGCATGGGCAGGGGGCATCAGCCCCAGCATTTT
TRBJ2-5,NA,NA,TRBV3-1,CASSRRGTDETQYF,TGTGCCAGCAGCCGTCGGGGGACCGACGAGACCCAGTACTTC
TRBJ2-1,many,TRBD2,TRBV12-3/TRBV12-4,CASSLALTSGLEDEQFF,TGTGCCAGCAGTTTAGCGCTGACTAGCGGGCTCGAAGATGAGCAGTTCTTC
TRBJ2-7,NA,NA,TRBV12-3/TRBV12-4,CASSKVSVGKQYF,TGTGCCAGCAGTAAGGTTTCAGTCGGAAAGCAGTACTTC
TRBJ1-5,few,NA,TRBV5-1,CASSPGRLGNQPQHF,TGCGCCAGCAGCCCGGGACGTTTGGGCAATCAGCCCCAGCATTTT
TRBJ2-1,few,TRBD1,TRBV27,CASSHRRGSYNEQFF,TGTGCCAGCAGTCACCGCAGGGGGTCCTACAATGAGCAGTTCTTC
TRBJ1-1,few,TRBD1,TRBV20-1,CSARVSGGAFF,TGCAGTGCTAGAGTTTCAGGGGGAGCTTTCTTT
TRBJ2-5,NA,NA,TRBV20-1,CSAREGTGYQETQYF,TGCAGTGCTAGAGAGGGAACAGGCTACCAAGAGACCCAGTACTTC
TRBJ1-3,many,NA,TRBV12-3/TRBV12-4,CASSLWNTIYF,TGTGCCAGCAGTTTATGGAACACCATATATTTT
TRBJ2-1,many,TRBD2,TRBV7-3,CASSLRRGGLDEQFF,TGTGCCAGCAGCTTACGGCGGGGGGGCCTAGATGAGCAGTTCTTC
TRBJ2-5,NA,NA,TRBV20-1,CSAYPGPIQETQYF,TGCAGTGCTTACCCGGGACCTATCCAAGAGACCCAGTACTTC
TRBJ2-2,few,NA,TRBV18,CASSPTTGRVTGELFF,TGTGCCAGCTCACCTACGACAGGGAGGGTCACCGGGGAGCTGTTTTTT
TRBJ1-2,few,NA,TRBV9,CASSVGKQFYGYTF,TGTGCCAGCAGCGTAGGAAAACAGTTTTATGGCTACACCTTC
TRBJ1-2,many,TRBD1,TRBV29-1,CSARREGANYGYTF,TGCAGCGCCAGAAGGGAGGGGGCGAACTATGGCTACACCTTC
TRBJ1-1,many,NA,TRBV6-6,CASSYPPEAFF,TGTGCCAGCAGTTACCCCCCTGAAGCTTTCTTT
TRBJ1-2,NA,NA,TRBV12-3/TRBV12-4,CASSFDSSYGYTF,TGTGCCAGCAGTTTTGACAGCAGCTATGGCTACACCTTC